The 10 T cell receptor beta chains given below trace back to one sample, sequenced in a study of T-cell memory formation after mild COVID-19. TCRdb ran MiXCR on the 5' RACE reads and lists one entry per CDR3 protein. The sample shows around 250,000 distinct CDR3 sequences, 15% to 20% of them seen only once. The sequenced sample consisted of PBMCs or a T cell subset sorted from them (not recorded which). The source is a man between 18 and 35 years old who had mild COVID-19 (a few samples of this study predate the infection). Cell type and time point are not known.

This clonotype was counted many times. The chain has TRBV11-2 and TRBJ1-1; weak D call: TRBD1 (5 bases). CDR1 SGHAT and CDR2 FQNNGV come from the germline V gene. Trimming left V 4 bases short and J 6 bases short, with 15 bases between. The CDR3 is made up of 14 amino acids. The CDR3 region has the DNA TGTGCCAGCAGCTCCCCGGCAGGGTCGCCTGAAGCTTTCTTT. It is translated as CASSSPAGSPEAFF.

This rearrangement joins TRBV19 to TRBJ1-5; D perhaps matches TRBD1 (6 bases). Germline CDR1 is LNHDA and CDR2 is SQIVND (reference sequence). The V end was cut by 5 bases, the J end by 6 bases, with 17 bases between. This CDR3 comprises 15 residues. The CDR3, as DNA: TGTGCCAGTAGTTTACTGGGGGGCGAGGCTCAGCCCCAGCATTTT. Its protein is CASSLLGGEAQPQHF.

With respect to this clonotype: The junction departs from the called germline gene at one end, perhaps through a read error. This chain joins TRBV6-6 and TRBJ1-2; TRBD1 agrees at 10 bases. The CDR3 runs 12 residues. Germline V gene data show CDR1 as MNHNY and CDR2 as SVGAGI (reference sequence). CDR3 in DNA: TGTGCCAGCAGCTGGGACAGGGGCTCCGCCTTCTTC. This sequence encodes CASSWDRGSAFF.

This clonotype was counted once. The rearrangement uses TRBV6-2 or TRBV6-3 and TRBJ1-5; D uncertain. CDR3 size: 12 residues. From germline, CDR1 is MNHEY and CDR2 SVGEGT. Deletions cut 6 bases from V and 9 bases from J, with 12 bases between. Written as DNA, the CDR3 is TGTGCCAGCAGCTGGGGAATGTCGCCCCAGCATTTT. This encodes CASSWGMSPQHF.

The chain combines TRBV5-1 with TRBJ2-4; possible D gene TRBD2, 6 bases. The germline V gene has CDR1 SGHRS and CDR2 YFSETQ. This CDR3 region has 16 residues. V lost 0 bases, J lost 0 bases, and 10 bases lay in between. CDR3 residues: CASSLGRDVAKNIQYF. In DNA, the CDR3 is TGCGCCAGCAGCTTGGGGCGGGATGTAGCCAAAAACATTCAGTACTTC. Supplemented by reference TRBV5-1 and TRBJ2-4, the full variable domain reads KAGVTQTPRYLIKTRGQQVTLSCSPISGHRSVSWYQQTPGQGLQFLFEYFSETQRNKGNFPGRFSGRQFSNSRSEMNVSTLELGDSALYLCASSLGRDVAKNIQYFGAGTRLSVL.

The genes are TRBV5-1 and TRBJ2-5; maybe TRBD1 (6 bases). CDR1 SGHRS and CDR2 YFSETQ come from the germline V gene. This CDR3 comprises 16 residues. V lost 0 bases and J lost 6, with 18 bases in between. The CDR3 is CASSLEGHAIGQTQYF. For the CDR3, the DNA is TGCGCCAGCAGCTTGGAGGGACACGCGATCGGTCAGACCCAGTACTTC.

This clonotype was seen only a few times. The chain joins TRBV9 to TRBJ2-1; D unclear. The CDR3 has 13 amino acids. Germline CDR1 SGDLS, CDR2 YYNGEE. Between the trimmed V and J ends, which lost 0 bases and 15 bases, there was a span of 16 bases. The CDR3 DNA reads TGTGCCAGCAGCGTAGGTCCCCTCCTGGACCTGTTCTTC. Protein sequence: CASSVGPLLDLFF.

The chain joins TRBV7-2 to TRBJ1-2; maybe TRBD1 (5 bases). The V and J ends lost 6 bases and 8 bases respectively, with 10 bases between them. Germline V gives CDR1 SGHTA, CDR2 FQGNSA. The CDR3 extends over 11 amino acids. The CDR3: CASRGEGGYTF. CDR3 bases: TGTGCCAGCAGAGGGGAGGGAGGCTACACCTTC.

The gene calls are TRBV29-1 and TRBJ2-5, with 9 bases aligning to TRBD1. Germline V lookup: CDR1 SQVTM, CDR2 ANQGSEA. The CDR3 consists of 14 residues. J lost 5 bases, V lost 7 bases, and 11 bases had no gene match. The CDR3 DNA follows: TGCAGCGGGGCCGCCGGGACAGGGCGTGAGACCCAGTACTTC. Protein sequence: CSGAAGTGRETQYF.

The sample holds a few counts of this clonotype. This chain uses TRBV5-6 with TRBJ1-5, with unresolved D. CDR1 is SGHDT, CDR2 YYEEEE, per germline. V lost 8 bases and J 3 bases, leaving 15 bases between the germline ends. This CDR3 contains 14 residues. CDR3 sequence: CASTLKGLNQPQHF. As DNA, the CDR3 is TGTGCCAGTACCCTTAAAGGGCTCAATCAGCCCCAGCATTTT.